This T cell receptor beta chain came from a study of siplizumab effects on memory and regulatory T cells. Study conclusions and caveats: Roughly 75-95% of proliferating CD4+ or CD8+ clones lacked an assignable naive or memory phenotype. Proliferating siplizumab-culture Tregs lacked confirmation of suppressive function. Naive T cells appeared more diverse than memory cells and seemed to be major alloresponse contributors. On average, around 70% of mappable alloreactive CD4+ clones were Treg-derived under siplizumab, against about 25% in controls.

Regarding this clone: The antigen remains undetermined.

The table came from immunoSEQ multiplex PCR; TCRdb's copy has only in-frame clones and leaves some out. This sample has some 100,000 clones, with 80% to 95% found just once. CDR1 and CDR2 (germline): GTSNPN, SVGIG (reference sequence). V was clipped by 0 bases and J by 7 bases, with 1 base between them. This CDR3 comprises 10 residues. Sequencing used CD8+ T cells sorted from blood. This chain connects TRBV30 to TRBJ2-1; D is unresolved. This TCR was sampled from a human donor in good health. In nucleotides, the CDR3 is TGTGCCTGGAGTGTAAATGAGCAGTTCTTC. Translated: CAWSVNEQFF.